These 18 T cell receptor beta chains came from one sample sequenced in a study of shared clonotypes between healthy human individuals. Naive CD8 cells were CD45RO-negative, positively selected for CCR7, excluding terminally differentiated effector memory CD45RA+ cells. Sequencing used immunoSEQ multiplex PCR; TCRdb keeps in-frame clones, though not all of them. The profile shows about 2.1 million clones, just over 90% of them singletons. Sequences were obtained from naive CD8+ T cells from PBMCs. The receptor set was obtained from a man between 18 and 29 years old in good health. Some clones in this sample may be carry-over from other donors' samples.

This sequence joins TRBV11-3 and TRBJ2-1, with a tentative D call TRBD2 (5 bases). In germline, CDR1 is SGHNT, CDR2 YENEEA. The CDR3 extends over 14 amino acids. V lost 2 bases to trimming and J lost 9 bases, with 14 bases between them. For the CDR3, the DNA is TGTGCCAGCAGCTTAAGGGCGAGGGCCTTTGAGCAGTTCTTC. It yields the protein CASSLRARAFEQFF.

Only one count was recorded for this clone. A much more abundant neighbour one base away suggests this may be a read error. This specimen includes other DNA sequences encoding the same CDR3. V usage is TRBV2 and J usage is TRBJ2-7; D is uncertain. This CDR3 has 11 amino acids. The V end lost 3 bases, the J end lost 4 bases, and 4 bases lay between the germline ends. CDR1 is SNHLY and CDR2 is FYNNEI in the germline V gene. The CDR3 is CASSDGYEQYF. For the CDR3, the DNA is TGTGCCAGCAGTGACGGGTACGAGCAGTACTTC.

The chain links TRBV9 to TRBJ2-3, with no clear D. V was pared by 6 bases and J by 5 bases, with 7 bases between. This CDR3 is built from 11 residues. In germline, CDR1 is SGDLS, CDR2 YYNGEE. In DNA, the CDR3 is TGTGCCAGCACCCCTGGAGATACGCAGTATTTT. Translating gives CASTPGDTQYF. Looking up the rest from reference TRBV9 and TRBJ2-3 gives the full variable domain: DSGVTQTPKHLITATGQRVTLRCSPRSGDLSVYWYQQSLDQGLQFLIQYYNGEERAKGNILERFSAQQFPDLHSELNLSSLELGDSALYFCASTPGDTQYFGPGTRLTVL.

This chain connects TRBV10-3 to TRBJ2-7; the match to TRBD1 covers 9 bases. CDR3 length equals 14 residues. Per the germline V gene, CDR1 is ENHRY and CDR2 is SYGVKD. Losses at the gene ends were 6 bases for V and 6 bases for J; bases not matched to a gene: 9. The CDR3 loop is CAISPGTGIGEQYF. The CDR3 DNA sequence: TGTGCCATCAGCCCCGGGACAGGGATAGGCGAGCAGTACTTC.

The chain couples TRBV4-1 to TRBJ2-1, with 13 bases fitting TRBD2. V gave up 1 base and J gave up 9 bases; unmatched junction bases: 3. CDR3 size: 15 residues. Germline loops: CDR1 MGHRA, CDR2 YSYEKL. This CDR3 reads CASSQVTSGRGEQFF. CDR3 coding DNA: TGCGCCAGCAGCCAAGTAACTAGCGGGAGGGGTGAGCAGTTCTTC.

The chain is built from TRBV5-5 and TRBJ2-5, with D perhaps matching TRBD2 (5 bases). The germline V and J ends were trimmed by 4 bases and 0 bases, with 13 bases remaining between them. CDR1 is SGHKS and CDR2 is YYEKEE in the germline V gene (reference sequence). The CDR3 extends over 15 amino acids. The CDR3 nucleotides read TGTGCCAGCAGCCGAAACTTCGGGGACCAAGAGACCCAGTACTTC. Its translation: CASSRNFGDQETQYF.

V and J are TRBV11-3 and TRBJ2-2; D perhaps matches TRBD2 (6 bases). The CDR3 is 14 residues long. Between the trimmed V and J ends, which lost 3 bases and 3 bases, there was a span of 8 bases. Germline V gene sequence: CDR1 SGHNT, CDR2 YENEEA. The CDR3 DNA sequence: TGTGCCAGCAGCTTGGGCGGGGACACCGGGGAGCTGTTTTTT. The encoded protein is CASSLGGDTGELFF. The full variable domain, rest sourced from reference TRBV11-3 and TRBJ2-2, is EAGVVQSPRYKIIEKKQPVAFWCNPISGHNTLYWYLQNLGQGPELLIRYENEEAVDDSQLPKDRFSAERLKGVDSTLKIQPAELGDSAVYLCASSLGGDTGELFFGEGSRLTVL.

This rearrangement joins TRBV14 to TRBJ2-7; 10 bases are a match to TRBD2. CDR3 size: 14 residues. With V trimmed by 5 bases and J by 4 bases, 5 bases remained unmatched. Germline CDR1 reads SGHDN; CDR2 reads FVKESK. CDR3 in DNA: TGTGCCAGCAGCTTGTGGACTAGCGGATACGAGCAGTACTTC. Translating gives CASSLWTSGYEQYF. The variable domain in full, with the rest retrieved from reference TRBV14 and TRBJ2-7, is EAGVTQFPSHSVIEKGQTVTLRCDPISGHDNLYWYRRVMGKEIKFLLHFVKESKQDESGMPNNRFLAERTGGTYSTLKVQPAELEDSGVYFCASSLWTSGYEQYFGPGTRLTVT.

The chain uses TRBV27 and TRBJ2-7; D assignment may be TRBD1 or TRBD2 (5 bases each). The germline CDR1 and CDR2 sequences are MNHEY and SMNVEV (reference sequence). Between the trimmed V and J ends, which lost 0 bases and 4 bases, there was a span of 22 bases. CDR3 length equals 18 residues. CDR3 bases: TGTGCCAGCAGTTTATCGCGGTTCGGGGACCTAGTTAGGTACGAGCAGTACTTC. Its translation: CASSLSRFGDLVRYEQYF.

V and J are TRBV7-9 and TRBJ2-5; maybe TRBD1 (6 bases). Germline CDR1 and CDR2: SEHNR and FQNEAQ (reference sequence). The CDR3 runs to 17 residues. The ends were cut back, 5 bases at V and 1 base at J, with 20 bases in the middle. CDR3 protein: CASSSTGTLIAQETQYF. The CDR3, as DNA: TGTGCCAGCAGCAGCACCGGGACACTGATCGCCCAAGAGACCCAGTACTTC.

The sample holds one count of this clone. The chain carries TRBV2 and TRBJ2-7, with unresolved D. Trimming shortened V by 5 bases and J by 5 bases, and 19 bases separated the two germline ends. Germline lookup yields CDR1 SNHLY and CDR2 FYNNEI. The CDR3 has 15 residues. CDR3 residues: CASSPVGSYSHEQYF. Here the CDR3 DNA reads TGTGCCAGCAGTCCCGTTGGGTCATACAGCCACGAGCAGTACTTC.

The rearrangement links TRBV27 to TRBJ2-7; possibly TRBD1 or TRBD2 for D (6 bases each). Trimming shortened V by 6 bases and J by 5 bases, and 17 bases separated the two germline ends. CDR3 length equals 14 residues. Germline loops: CDR1 MNHEY, CDR2 SMNVEV (reference sequence). CDR3 sequence: CASSVRDNRNEQYF. The CDR3 DNA reads TGTGCCAGCAGCGTGCGGGACAACCGGAACGAGCAGTACTTC.

Turning to this clone: At the DNA level, this CDR3 is encoded by other sequences in the same sample as well. V usage is TRBV27 and J usage is TRBJ2-5; 10 positions match TRBD1. Germline V gene lookup returns CDR1 MNHEY and CDR2 SMNVEV (reference sequence). This CDR3 contains 14 residues. V shed 5 bases, J shed 5 bases, and the junction held 5 bases outside the gene matches. CDR3 DNA sequence: TGTGCCAGCAGTATCAGGACAGGGGGTGAGACCCAGTACTTC. Translating it yields CASSIRTGGETQYF.

The V and J genes are TRBV10-2 and TRBJ2-7; 10 bases match TRBD2. The germline CDR1 and CDR2 sequences are WSHSY and SAAADI. J was trimmed by 6 bases and V by 1 base; bases with no gene match: 6. CDR3 length: 15 residues. Here the CDR3 DNA reads TGCGCCAGCAGTGAGTTTAGCGGGAGGAGGGGCGAGCAGTACTTC. It is translated as CASSEFSGRRGEQYF.

This rearrangement joins TRBV2 to TRBJ2-7, with 10 bases matching TRBD2. The CDR3 is 15 residues long. CDR1 and CDR2 from the germline V gene are SNHLY and FYNNEI. V dropped 5 bases and J dropped 3; count of bases not matched to a gene: 7. The CDR3 DNA is TGTGCCAGCAGTCCTCGGACTAGCGGACACTACGAGCAGTACTTC. It is translated as CASSPRTSGHYEQYF.

The V and J genes are TRBV7-8 and TRBJ1-3; weak D call: TRBD1 (6 bases). The CDR3 extends over 16 amino acids. The V gene's germline CDR1 is SGHVS and CDR2 FQNEAQ. V lost 5 bases, J lost 4 bases, and 18 bases lay in between. CDR3 sequence reads: CASSHPVGQGGNTIYF. The CDR3 DNA is TGTGCCAGCAGCCATCCGGTGGGGCAGGGGGGAAACACCATATATTTT.

This rearrangement joins TRBV9 to TRBJ2-3, with 7 bases identical to TRBD2. The CDR3 spans 16 residues. With V trimmed by 3 bases and J by 0 bases, 7 bases remained unmatched. CDR1 is SGDLS, CDR2 YYNGEE, per germline. The CDR3 loop is CASSERGSGSTDTQYF. The CDR3 DNA reads as TGTGCCAGCAGCGAGAGAGGTAGCGGGAGCACAGATACGCAGTATTTT.

The chain carries TRBV19 and TRBJ2-7; D is possibly TRBD2 (5 bases). The germline gives CDR1 LNHDA, CDR2 SQIVND (reference sequence). The CDR3 extends over 15 amino acids. V lost 3 bases and J lost 0, with 12 bases in between. CDR3 coding DNA: TGTGCCAGTAGTATTACCATGGGGAGCTCCTACGAGCAGTACTTC. Its translation is CASSITMGSSYEQYF.